This TCR beta chain was captured by sequencing in a study of shared clonotypes between healthy human individuals. CDR1 and CDR2 (germline): SGHDN, FVKESK. CDR3 size: 17 residues. V shed 0 bases and J shed 1 base, with 15 bases lying between them. Libraries were prepared by immunoSEQ multiplex PCR; TCRdb keeps only in-frame clonotypes and omits some of them. This table has nearly 1 million clones, over 75% appearing once. The sequence derives from a man aged 18 to 29 in good health. The sequenced sample was memory CD4+ T cells sorted from blood. The sample's subset: CD45RA-negative fraction. The chain is built from TRBV14 and TRBJ2-5; D is unresolved. The CDR3: CASSQEKRASFQETQYF. CDR3 coding DNA: TGTGCCAGCAGCCAAGAGAAAAGGGCGTCATTCCAAGAGACCCAGTACTTC. Variable domain in full (rest from reference TRBV14 and TRBJ2-5): EAGVTQFPSHSVIEKGQTVTLRCDPISGHDNLYWYRRVMGKEIKFLLHFVKESKQDESGMPNNRFLAERTGGTYSTLKVQPAELEDSGVYFCASSQEKRASFQETQYFGPGTRLLVL.